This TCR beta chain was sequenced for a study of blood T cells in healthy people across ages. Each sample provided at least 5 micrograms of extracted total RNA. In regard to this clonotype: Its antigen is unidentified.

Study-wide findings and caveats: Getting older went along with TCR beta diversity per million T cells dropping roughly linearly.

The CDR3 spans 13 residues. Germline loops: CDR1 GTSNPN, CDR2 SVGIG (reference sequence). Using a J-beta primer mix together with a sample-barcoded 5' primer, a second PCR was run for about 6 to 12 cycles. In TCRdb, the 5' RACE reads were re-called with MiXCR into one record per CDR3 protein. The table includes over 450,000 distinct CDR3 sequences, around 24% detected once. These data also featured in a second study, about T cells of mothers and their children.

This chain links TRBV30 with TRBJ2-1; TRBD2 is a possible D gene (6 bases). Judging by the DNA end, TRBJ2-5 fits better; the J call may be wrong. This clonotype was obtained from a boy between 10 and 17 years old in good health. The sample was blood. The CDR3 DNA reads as TGTGCCTGGAGTGTACTAGCTAGGGAGACCCAGTACTTC. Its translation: CAWSVLARETQYF.